This T cell receptor beta chain was captured by sequencing in a study of CD8 T cells in Susac syndrome (dated by TCRdb to between 2019 and 2020). Looking at the study overall: Of the Susac syndrome patients who were sequenced, five or six had clinically active disease and roughly 8 were in clinical remission. Repertoire sequencing was used to test whether CD8+ T cell activation and differentiation in Susac syndrome was antigen driven. At blood withdrawal, Susac syndrome patients were either therapy-naive, taking corticosteroids (in some cases with IVIg as well), or taking IVIg alone.

The CDR3 spans 15 residues, from the cysteine through the phenylalanine. Only CDR3 DNA remains: 45 bases, in frame from the first base. The germline V gene yields MRHNA for CDR1 and SNTAGT for CDR2. Trimming takes 4 bases off V and 2 bases off J; junction bases not matched to a gene: 5. High-throughput TCR beta sequencing profiled peripheral blood CD8+ and CD4+ T cells from healthy donors, Susac syndrome patients and multiple sclerosis patients. Recently defined diagnostic criteria for definite or probable disease were met by the Susac syndrome patients. Bulk CD8+ and CD4+ T cells were purified by magnetic negative isolation, whereas CD8+ TEMRA cells were enriched by FACS. Blood was collected in EDTA tubes and processed within 24 hours, with PBMCs isolated through density gradient centrifugation. PBMCs intended for TCR sequencing were frozen in liquid nitrogen and were later thawed in a 37 degrees C water bath. A purity of at least 90% was achieved for sorted or isolated CD4+, CD8+ and CD8+ TEMRA cells.

General conclusions and limits of the study: In patients with Susac syndrome, the CD4+ T cell repertoire showed no detectable clonal expansion. The number of individuals in the TCR sequencing and HLA analysis was recognized as being relatively small.

RNA was extracted using the RNeasy kit, and roughly 0.5 to 1 ug of the RNA was reverse transcribed with random hexamers. TCR beta CDR3 regions were amplified with the immunoSEQ multiplex PCR assay covering 54 Vbeta and 13 Jbeta segments. PCR amplification bias was corrected using a synthetic template baseline for primer optimization and computational correction. The study's processing was this. Reads were annotated to V, D and J genes per IMGT and analyzed with immunoSEQ Analyzer, keeping only productive sequences. To calculate clonality, Shannon entropy was normalized by log2 of the number of productive unique sequences and then subtracted from one. For each patient and control, public and private clones were evaluated among the 100 most prevalent clones. A clone was defined as Susac-specific if it was absent from the healthy and MS cohorts, from some 1,100 published viral clones and from other ImmuneACCESS disease sequences. TCRdb itself trimmed the public reads at Q25 with fastp, ran MiXCR and retained productive beta chains. Each record represents a unique CDR3 protein, reported with the most common genes and DNA among its rows. The V and J calls follow TCRdb's processing rather than the paper's. The sample table lists more than 150,000 distinct CDR3 sequences, 90% to 96% of them with a count of one. The ten largest clones add up to more than 0.08% of the sample.

In the case of this clonotype: Which antigen it targets is not known. No much larger clonotype is one base removed from it; base qualities were not supplied.

The chain employs TRBV6-4 and TRBJ1-5, and 7 bases in between align with TRBD1. The source of this sequence is a human donor with Susac syndrome. Input material: CD4+ T cells from PBMCs. The DNA sequence is as follows: TGTGCCAGCAGTGTACCCGGACAGGGCAATCAGCCCCAGCATTTT. Translation gives CASSVPGQGNQPQHF.